Here is one T cell receptor (beta chain) with its context. What it binds is not known. 13 Jbeta primers and 60 Vbeta primers were used for the PCR. The table came from immunoSEQ multiplex PCR; TCRdb's copy has only in-frame clones and leaves some out. The table has about 160,000 clones, around 72% seen once. The data belong to a study of cytomegalovirus exposure and HLA in healthy donors. Study outcomes and limitations: In vitro work confirmed that a few CMV-associated chains recognize CMV antigens.

Germline CDR1 reads LGHNA; CDR2 reads YSLEER. CDR3 size: 15 residues. V dropped 0 bases and J dropped 4; count of bases not matched to a gene: 3. This chain connects TRBV4-3 to TRBJ1-2, with 9 bases matching TRBD1. The clonotype originates from a man aged 40-49 years in good health and CMV-seropositive. Sequenced sample: PBMCs. The CDR3 nucleotides read TGCGCCAGCAGCCAAGATTTGGACAGGGGCTATGGCTACACCTTC. It is translated as CASSQDLDRGYGYTF.